This TCR beta chain was obtained from a study of Ad26.COV2.S vaccination and SARS-CoV-2 variants. Across the study: By the intramuscular route, Ad26.COV2.S was given once, or twice 56 days apart.

V lost 6 bases to trimming and J lost 1 base; unmatched junction nucleotides: 7. The CDR3 totals 16 residues. Germline V gene lookup returns CDR1 LGHNT and CDR2 FRNRAP. Noted treatment: about 20 received Ad26.COV2.S at low or high dose, single or two shots; roughly 5 received placebo; per-sample allocation not given. Day 63 after the first vaccine or placebo injection was the time point for sampling. Using immunoSEQ multiplex PCR, the repertoire was profiled, and TCRdb retains in-frame clones only, with some absent. The repertoire includes 400,000 to 450,000 clones, roughly 90% of them detected once, and 1.5% to 2% sits in the top ten.

The TCR sequence derives from a person aged 18-60 years who received the Ad26.COV2.S COVID-19 vaccine or a placebo. This material consisted of peripheral blood, taken in a trial of Ad26.COV2.S vaccine versus placebo. The genes are TRBV12-5 and TRBJ1-1, with TRBD1 matching over 11 bases. CDR3 region: CASGSGQGASNTEAFF. The CDR3 coding sequence is TGTGCTAGTGGCTCCGGACAGGGGGCTTCGAACACTGAAGCTTTCTTT.